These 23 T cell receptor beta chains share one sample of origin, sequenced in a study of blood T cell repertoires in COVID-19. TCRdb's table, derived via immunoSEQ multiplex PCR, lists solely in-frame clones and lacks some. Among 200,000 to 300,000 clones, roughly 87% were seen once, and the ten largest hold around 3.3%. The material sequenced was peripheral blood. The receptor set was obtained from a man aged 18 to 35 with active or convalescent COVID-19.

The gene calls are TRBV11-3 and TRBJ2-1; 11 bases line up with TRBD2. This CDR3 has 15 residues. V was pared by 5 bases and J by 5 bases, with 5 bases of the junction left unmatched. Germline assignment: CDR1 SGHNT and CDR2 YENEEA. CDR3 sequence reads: CASSLRLAGNNEQFF. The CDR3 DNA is TGTGCCAGCAGCCTCCGACTAGCGGGGAACAATGAGCAGTTCTTC.

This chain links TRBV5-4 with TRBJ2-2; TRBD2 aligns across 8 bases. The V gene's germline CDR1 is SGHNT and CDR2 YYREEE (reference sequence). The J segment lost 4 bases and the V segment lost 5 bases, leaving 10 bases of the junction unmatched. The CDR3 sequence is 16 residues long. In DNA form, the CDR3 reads TGTGCCAGCAGTCGCAGCGGGGGATGGTCCACCGGGGAGCTGTTTTTT. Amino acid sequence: CASSRSGGWSTGELFF.

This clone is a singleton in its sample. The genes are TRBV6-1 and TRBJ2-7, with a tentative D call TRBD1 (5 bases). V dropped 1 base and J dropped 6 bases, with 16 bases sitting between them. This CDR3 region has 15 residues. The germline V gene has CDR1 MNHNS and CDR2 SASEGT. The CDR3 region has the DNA TGTGCCAGCAGTGAAGTGGGCCAGCAGGGTGCCGAGCAGTACTTC. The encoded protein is CASSEVGQQGAEQYF.

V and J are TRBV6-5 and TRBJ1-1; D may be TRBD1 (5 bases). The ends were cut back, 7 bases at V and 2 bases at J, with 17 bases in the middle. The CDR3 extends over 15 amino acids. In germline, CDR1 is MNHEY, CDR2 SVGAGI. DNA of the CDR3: TGTGCCAGCACTCACAGGCAATCTGGAAACACTGAAGCTTTCTTT. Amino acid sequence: CASTHRQSGNTEAFF.

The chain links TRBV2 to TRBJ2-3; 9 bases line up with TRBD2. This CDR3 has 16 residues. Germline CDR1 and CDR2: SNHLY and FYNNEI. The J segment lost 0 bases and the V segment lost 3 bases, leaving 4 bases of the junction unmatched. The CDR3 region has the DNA TGTGCCAGCAGTGACCGACTAGCGGATAGCACAGATACGCAGTATTTT. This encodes CASSDRLADSTDTQYF. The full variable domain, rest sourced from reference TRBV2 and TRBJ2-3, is EPEVTQTPSHQVTQMGQEVILRCVPISNHLYFYWYRQILGQKVEFLVSFYNNEISEKSEIFDDQFSVERPDGSNFTLKIRSTKLEDSAMYFCASSDRLADSTDTQYFGPGTRLTVL.

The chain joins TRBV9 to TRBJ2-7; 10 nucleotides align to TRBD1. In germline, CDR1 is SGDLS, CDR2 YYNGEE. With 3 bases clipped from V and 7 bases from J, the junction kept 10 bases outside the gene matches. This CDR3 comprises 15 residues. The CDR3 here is CASSETGTGEGEQYF. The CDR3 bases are TGTGCCAGCAGCGAGACCGGGACAGGGGAAGGAGAGCAGTACTTC.

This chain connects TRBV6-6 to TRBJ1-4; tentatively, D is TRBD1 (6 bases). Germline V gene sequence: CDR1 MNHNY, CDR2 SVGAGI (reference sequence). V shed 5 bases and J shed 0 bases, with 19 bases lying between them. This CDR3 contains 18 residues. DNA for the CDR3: TGTGCCAGCAGTCCGAACGCGCGGGGGACATCAACTAATGAAAAACTGTTTTTT. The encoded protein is CASSPNARGTSTNEKLFF.

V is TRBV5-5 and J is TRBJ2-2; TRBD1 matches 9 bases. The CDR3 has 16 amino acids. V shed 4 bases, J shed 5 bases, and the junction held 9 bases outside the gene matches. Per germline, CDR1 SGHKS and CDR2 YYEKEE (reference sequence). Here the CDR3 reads CASSPGQGRGTGELFF. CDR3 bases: TGTGCCAGCAGCCCGGGACAGGGACGTGGGACCGGGGAGCTGTTTTTT. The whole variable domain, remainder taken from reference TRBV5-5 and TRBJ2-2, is DAGVTQSPTHLIKTRGQQVTLRCSPISGHKSVSWYQQVLGQGPQFIFQYYEKEERGRGNFPDRFSARQFPNYSSELNVNALLLGDSALYLCASSPGQGRGTGELFFGEGSRLTVL.

CDR3 nucleotide sequence: TGTGCCAGCAGTCCCGGGGGGGGCACTGAAGCTTTCTTT. Protein product: CASSPGGGTEAFF. V is TRBV27 and J is TRBJ1-1, with D perhaps matching TRBD1 (5 bases). The CDR3 runs to 13 residues. Trimming stripped 5 bases from V and 4 bases from J, with 11 bases between. From germline, CDR1 is MNHEY and CDR2 SMNVEV (reference sequence).

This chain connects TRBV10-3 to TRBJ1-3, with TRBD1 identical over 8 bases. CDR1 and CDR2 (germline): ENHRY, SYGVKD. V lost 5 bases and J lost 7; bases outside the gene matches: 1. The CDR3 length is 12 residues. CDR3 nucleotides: TGTGCCATCAGTCCAGGGGGCAACACCATATATTTT. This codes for CAISPGGNTIYF.

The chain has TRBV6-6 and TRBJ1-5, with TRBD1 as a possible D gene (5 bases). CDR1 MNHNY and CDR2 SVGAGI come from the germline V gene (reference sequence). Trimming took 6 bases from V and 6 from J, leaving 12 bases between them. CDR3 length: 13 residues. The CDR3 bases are TGTGCCAGCAGGAAGGGGCAGGTTCAGCCCCAGCATTTT. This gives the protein CASRKGQVQPQHF.

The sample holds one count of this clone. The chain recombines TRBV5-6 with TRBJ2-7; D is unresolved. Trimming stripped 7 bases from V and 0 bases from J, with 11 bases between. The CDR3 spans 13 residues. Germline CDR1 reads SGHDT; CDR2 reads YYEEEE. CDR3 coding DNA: TGTGCCAGCTCCACCCCTAGCTCCTACGAGCAGTACTTC. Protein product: CASSTPSSYEQYF.

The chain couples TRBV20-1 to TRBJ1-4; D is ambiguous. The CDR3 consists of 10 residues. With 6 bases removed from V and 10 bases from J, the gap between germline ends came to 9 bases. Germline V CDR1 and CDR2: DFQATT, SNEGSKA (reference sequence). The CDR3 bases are TGCAGTGCCAGCGCGTCAAAACTGTTTTTT. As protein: CSASASKLFF.

CDR3 DNA sequence: TGTGCCAGCAGCCACCAGGGGGCAGCGGGAAACACCATATATTTT. The encoded protein is CASSHQGAAGNTIYF. The chain joins TRBV3-1 (or the pseudogene TRBV3-2) to TRBJ1-3, with 8 bases identical to TRBD1. This CDR3 comprises 15 residues. V lost 3 bases and J lost 4; bases outside the gene matches: 5. In germline, CDR1 is LGHDT, CDR2 YNNKEL (reference sequence).

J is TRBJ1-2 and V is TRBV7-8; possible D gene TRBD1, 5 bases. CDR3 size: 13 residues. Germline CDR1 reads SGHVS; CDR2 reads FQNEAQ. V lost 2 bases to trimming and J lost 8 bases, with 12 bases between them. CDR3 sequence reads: CASSLPGERGYTF. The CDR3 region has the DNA TGTGCCAGCAGCTTACCGGGGGAACGGGGCTACACCTTC.

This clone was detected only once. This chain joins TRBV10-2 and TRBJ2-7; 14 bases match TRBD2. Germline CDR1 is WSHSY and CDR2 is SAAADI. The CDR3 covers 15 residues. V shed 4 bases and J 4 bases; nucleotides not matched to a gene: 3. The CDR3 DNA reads TGCGCCAGCAGTGGAGGGACTAGCGGGGGTTACGAGCAGTACTTC. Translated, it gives CASSGGTSGGYEQYF.

CDR3 DNA sequence: TGTGCCAGCAGTTTATCCGGACTAGTGACAGATACGCAGTATTTT. Encoded protein: CASSLSGLVTDTQYF. V usage is TRBV27 and J usage is TRBJ2-3, with TRBD2 matching over 7 bases. The V and J ends lost 0 bases and 3 bases, in that order; junction bases with no gene match: 3. CDR1 and CDR2 from the germline V gene are MNHEY and SMNVEV (reference sequence). This CDR3 is 15 amino acids long.

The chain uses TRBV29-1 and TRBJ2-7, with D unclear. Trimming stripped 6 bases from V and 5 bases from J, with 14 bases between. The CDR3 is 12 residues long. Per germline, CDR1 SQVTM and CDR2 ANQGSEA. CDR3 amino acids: CSVLMLSHEQYF. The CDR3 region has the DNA TGCAGCGTGCTGATGCTCAGTCACGAGCAGTACTTC.

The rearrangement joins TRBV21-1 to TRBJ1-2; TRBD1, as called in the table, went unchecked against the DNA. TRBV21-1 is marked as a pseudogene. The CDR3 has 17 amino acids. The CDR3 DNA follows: TGTGCCAGCAGCAAAGCGCGACAGCCCGATACTAACTATGGCTACACCTTC. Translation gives CASSKARQPDTNYGYTF.

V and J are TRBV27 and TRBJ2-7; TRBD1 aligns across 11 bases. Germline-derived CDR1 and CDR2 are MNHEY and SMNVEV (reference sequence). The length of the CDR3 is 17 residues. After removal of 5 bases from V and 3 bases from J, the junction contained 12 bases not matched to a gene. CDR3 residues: CASSSRRKGQGGYEQYF. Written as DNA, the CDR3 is TGTGCCAGCAGTAGCCGGAGGAAGGGACAGGGGGGCTACGAGCAGTACTTC.

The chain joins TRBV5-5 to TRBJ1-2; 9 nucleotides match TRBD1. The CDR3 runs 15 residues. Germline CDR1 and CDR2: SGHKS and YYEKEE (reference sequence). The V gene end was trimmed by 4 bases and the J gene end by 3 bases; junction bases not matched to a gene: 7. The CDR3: CASSKQGANDYGYTF. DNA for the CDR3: TGTGCCAGCAGCAAACAGGGGGCTAATGACTATGGCTACACCTTC.

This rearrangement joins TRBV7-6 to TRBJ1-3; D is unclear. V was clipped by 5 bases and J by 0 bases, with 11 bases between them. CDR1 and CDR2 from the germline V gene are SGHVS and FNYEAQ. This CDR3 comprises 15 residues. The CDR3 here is CASSPRDDSGNTIYF. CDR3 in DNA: TGTGCCAGCAGCCCGAGAGATGACTCTGGAAACACCATATATTTT.

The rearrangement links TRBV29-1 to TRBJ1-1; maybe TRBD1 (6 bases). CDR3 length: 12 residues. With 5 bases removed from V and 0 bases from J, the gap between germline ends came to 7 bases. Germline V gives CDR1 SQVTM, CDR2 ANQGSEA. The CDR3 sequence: CSVRTVNTEAFF. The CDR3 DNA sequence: TGCAGCGTTAGGACAGTGAACACTGAAGCTTTCTTT.